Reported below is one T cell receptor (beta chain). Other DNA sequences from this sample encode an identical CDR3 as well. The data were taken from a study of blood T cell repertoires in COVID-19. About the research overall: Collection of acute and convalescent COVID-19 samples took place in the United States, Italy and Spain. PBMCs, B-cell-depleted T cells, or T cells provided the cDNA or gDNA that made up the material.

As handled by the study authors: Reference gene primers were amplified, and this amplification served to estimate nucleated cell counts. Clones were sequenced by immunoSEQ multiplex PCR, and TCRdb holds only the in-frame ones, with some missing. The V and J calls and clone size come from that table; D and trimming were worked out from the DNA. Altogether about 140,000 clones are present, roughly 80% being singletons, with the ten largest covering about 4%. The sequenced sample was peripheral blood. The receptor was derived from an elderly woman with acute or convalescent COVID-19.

The CDR3 DNA follows: TGTGCCAGCAGCTTAACAGGGGGCTATGGCTACACCTTC. It specifies CASSLTGGYGYTF. The J gene is TRBJ1-2, the V gene TRBV7-9, with 8 bases matching TRBD1. The germline V gene encodes CDR1 SEHNR and CDR2 FQNEAQ (reference sequence). V shed 2 bases, J shed 4 bases, and the junction held 0 bases outside the gene matches. This CDR3 region has 13 residues.